One TCR beta chain is described in this entry. This clone was counted a few times. Its antigen has not been determined. Per-base qualities were not stored, and no clone one base away is much larger. Participants in the prospective study were aged roughly 18 to 89 years, lived in more than 20 United States geographic areas, and enrolled through a virtual design. In the prospective study, participants were assigned to cohorts based on the clinical history participants reported in a screening survey and a study questionnaire. Recovered participants in ImmuneRACE Cohort 3 were defined as having two consecutive negative NP/OP PCR tests, clearance from a healthcare professional, or resolution of symptoms. In the prospective study, whole blood, serum and a nasopharyngeal or oropharyngeal swab were collected from each participant by mobile phlebotomists. Participants in the prospective study had the option to provide additional blood draws and questionnaires over an approximately 2-month period. Prospective study blood samples were shipped either frozen or at room temperature before DNA extraction.

TCRbeta CDR3 regions were amplified from genomic DNA by means of the immunoSEQ Assay, a bias-controlled multiplex PCR. Concerning the study's data processing: The number of nucleated cells in each sample was estimated by amplification of reference gene primers within the assay. To quantify the absolute abundance of each unique TCRbeta CDR3 rearrangement, sequence reads were collapsed and filtered. Productive Simpson clonality was computed per sample as the square root of Simpson's diversity index over productive rearrangements. Sourced from immuneACCESS, this table was stored by TCRdb with only in-frame sequences that have V and J called. A share of the clones is absent; for the studies checked, an unresolved V gene accounts for under half, and the remainder has no known explanation. That table supplies the V and J calls and clone size; D and trimming were determined from the DNA. This sample is represented by around 240,000 clones; roughly 82% of them were singletons. The biggest ten clones account for around 1.9% of the sample.

This entry comes from a study of blood T cell repertoires in COVID-19 (dated by TCRdb to about 2020). General notes on the study: Samples from collaborators originated in the United States, Italy and Spain and spanned both the acute and convalescent phases of COVID-19. The material from the prospective study consisted of cDNA or gDNA derived from T cells, B-cell-depleted T cells, or PBMCs. The dataset comprised deeply sampled blood TCRbeta repertoires from subjects exposed to, actively infected with, or recovered from COVID-19. The repertoires were released in a freely available public database meant as a resource for research on the immune response to SARS-CoV-2. Samples came from the ongoing ImmuneRACE study (first 160 participants) plus 1,254 subjects from 6 global collaborators. Nearly every sample came with metadata listing a de-identified subject ID, COVID-19 status, age in years and sex. Where HLA class I and class II types were available, the types were taken from metadata supplied by the sample provider, not from assay-based typing.

Based on the germline V gene, the CDR1 and CDR2 sequences are KGHSH and LQKENI. The V and J ends are trimmed by 2 bases and 1 base, leaving 10 bases between them. The CDR3 runs 15 amino acids, cysteine and phenylalanine included. CDR3 DNA only is kept here, 45 bases in frame from base 1. General conclusions and limits of the study: Clinical and demographic metadata were provided uncurated, with the amount varying by source and participant.

This sequence was found in a woman in her forties or fifties who had recovered from COVID-19. The sequencing sample was made of PBMCs or T cells enriched from blood (not recorded which). The sequence links TRBV18 to TRBJ2-3, with the identity of the D gene unclear. The CDR3: CASSPEYLRTDTQYF. DNA sequence: TGTGCCAGCTCACCAGAGTACCTACGCACAGATACGCAGTATTTT.